The 21 T cell receptor beta chains below were found in one sample sequenced in a study of regulatory and conventional T cells in RAG deficiency. Profiling relied on immunoSEQ multiplex PCR, and the TCRdb table lists in-frame clones only, not all of them. The table has 8,500 or so clones, about 84% seen once. This sample was shared with a second study, whose subject was regulatory T cells. That report adds: The primer mix had 52 TRBV and 13 TRBJ primers.

Input material: CD8+ T cells sorted from blood. The receptors were gathered from a human donor in good health.

This clone appeared a few times. This sequence joins TRBV11-3 and TRBJ2-1; no reliable D call. Germline loops: CDR1 SGHNT, CDR2 YENEEA. The CDR3 extends over 12 amino acids. V was clipped by 4 bases and J by 6 bases, with 7 bases between them. The CDR3 spells CASSSWINEQFF. The CDR3 bases are TGTGCCAGCAGCTCGTGGATCAATGAGCAGTTCTTC.

This clone was counted a single time. The J gene is TRBJ1-4, the V gene TRBV15; the match to TRBD1 covers 10 bases. The V gene's germline CDR1 is LNHNV and CDR2 YYDKDF (reference sequence). With 3 bases clipped from V and 7 bases from J, the junction kept 2 bases outside the gene matches. CDR3 length: 14 residues. This CDR3 is CATSRTGGGEKLFF. The CDR3 region has the DNA TGTGCCACCAGCAGGACAGGGGGCGGTGAAAAACTGTTTTTT.

V gene TRBV4-1 combines with J gene TRBJ2-7; 8 bases map to TRBD2. The CDR3 is made up of 16 amino acids. The V gene's germline CDR1 is MGHRA and CDR2 YSYEKL. V gave up 3 bases and J gave up 2 bases; unmatched junction bases: 9. The CDR3 is CASSHKRTSSTYEQYF. CDR3 sequence (DNA): TGCGCCAGCAGCCACAAGAGGACTAGCAGCACCTACGAGCAGTACTTC.

The CDR3 here is CASSASGTSPNTGELFF. In DNA form, the CDR3 reads TGTGCCAGCAGCGCATCCGGGACATCCCCGAACACCGGGGAGCTGTTTTTT. This chain connects TRBV7-9 to TRBJ2-2; TRBD1 might be the D (6 bases). The ends were cut back, 5 bases at V and 0 bases at J, with 16 bases in the middle. From germline, CDR1 is SEHNR and CDR2 FQNEAQ (reference sequence). The CDR3 runs to 17 residues.

This clone was seen a few times. The rearrangement links TRBV6-1 to TRBJ2-7; no clear D. V shed 3 bases and J shed 4 bases, with 4 bases lying between them. The CDR3 sequence is 11 residues long. CDR1 is MNHNS, CDR2 SASEGT, per germline. CDR3 sequence: CASSDWYEQYF. The CDR3, as DNA: TGTGCCAGCAGTGATTGGTACGAGCAGTACTTC.

The chain couples TRBV5-1 to TRBJ2-7; 11 bases line up with TRBD1. Germline V CDR1 and CDR2: SGHRS, YFSETQ. Trimming cost V 4 bases and J 4 bases; bases outside gene matches: 4. The CDR3 is 14 residues long. The CDR3 DNA is TGCGCCAGCAGCGAGGGACAGGGGGGGTACGAGCAGTACTTC. As protein: CASSEGQGGYEQYF.

This clone was recorded once. The chain has TRBV2 and TRBJ1-1; 7 bases line up with TRBD1. There are 18 residues in the CDR3. V lost 0 bases, J lost 5 bases, and 15 bases stayed unmatched. Germline CDR1 is SNHLY and CDR2 is FYNNEI. The CDR3 is CASSEARFPGGKRTEAFF. The CDR3 DNA follows: TGTGCCAGCAGTGAAGCCCGCTTCCCAGGGGGTAAGCGGACTGAAGCTTTCTTT.

The chain uses TRBV7-9 and TRBJ2-3; 7 bases align to TRBD1. V shed 0 bases and J 4 bases; nucleotides not matched to a gene: 4. Germline V gene data show CDR1 as SEHNR and CDR2 as FQNEAQ (reference sequence). CDR3 length: 15 amino acids. CDR3 in amino acids: CASSLAGTVSDTQYF. The CDR3 nucleotides read TGTGCCAGCAGCTTAGCCGGGACAGTATCAGATACGCAGTATTTT.

For this clone: One end of the junction is discordant with germline, which a read error may explain. This chain uses TRBV4-2 with TRBJ1-1; D ambiguous. CDR3 length: 14 residues. Per germline, CDR1 LGHNA and CDR2 YNFKEQ. CDR3 sequence (DNA): TGTGCCAGCAGCCAAGATTTACGGACGCCCGGCTGGGCGTTT. This encodes CASSQDLRTPGWAF.

This chain joins TRBV19 and TRBJ2-1; D is perhaps TRBD1 (7 bases). Trimming took 5 bases from V and 6 from J, leaving 14 bases between them. CDR3 length: 14 amino acids. CDR1 LNHDA and CDR2 SQIVND come from the germline V gene (reference sequence). Written as DNA, the CDR3 is TGTGCCAGTAGTCAAGGCGGGACAGTCAATGAGCAGTTCTTC. Translation gives CASSQGGTVNEQFF.

The chain combines TRBV6-5 with TRBJ1-2, with D uncertain. The V gene lost 2 bases and the J gene lost 2 bases, with 6 bases spanning the gap. The CDR3 is made up of 13 amino acids. Germline loops: CDR1 MNHEY, CDR2 SVGAGI. CDR3 sequence reads: CASSYSSNYGYTF. The CDR3 DNA reads TGTGCCAGCAGTTACAGTAGCAACTATGGCTACACCTTC.

This clone was counted only a few times. The chain carries TRBV19 and TRBJ2-1; 10 nucleotides align to TRBD2. This CDR3 has 16 amino acids. Losses at the gene ends were 1 base for V and 9 bases for J; bases not matched to a gene: 9. Germline CDR1 and CDR2: LNHDA and SQIVND (reference sequence). CDR3 DNA sequence: TGTGCCAGTAGTATAGGAGGAGCGGGAGGGCCCACTGAGCAGTTCTTC. It translates to CASSIGGAGGPTEQFF.

This clone is large by share. Other DNA sequences in this sample translate to the same CDR3. The chain combines TRBV9 with TRBJ1-1, with 9 nucleotides matching TRBD1. V lost 2 bases to trimming and J lost 1 base; unmatched junction nucleotides: 3. CDR3 length: 15 amino acids. Germline V CDR1 and CDR2: SGDLS, YYNGEE. This chain's CDR3 is CASSVGTGSNTEAFF. The CDR3 region has the DNA TGTGCCAGCAGCGTCGGGACAGGGTCGAACACTGAAGCTTTCTTT.

The sample holds a few counts of this clone. This chain connects TRBV9 to TRBJ2-1; TRBD2 agrees at 8 bases. Per the germline V gene, CDR1 is SGDLS and CDR2 is YYNGEE. CDR3 size: 18 residues. V shed 3 bases and J 1 base; nucleotides not matched to a gene: 12. CDR3 sequence reads: CASSARINTSGSYNEQFF. In DNA, the CDR3 is TGTGCCAGCAGCGCCCGAATTAACACTAGCGGATCCTACAATGAGCAGTTCTTC. Looking up the rest from reference TRBV9 and TRBJ2-1 gives the full variable domain: DSGVTQTPKHLITATGQRVTLRCSPRSGDLSVYWYQQSLDQGLQFLIQYYNGEERAKGNILERFSAQQFPDLHSELNLSSLELGDSALYFCASSARINTSGSYNEQFFGPGTRLTVL.

J is TRBJ1-1 and V is TRBV5-1; D is perhaps TRBD1 (6 bases). From germline, CDR1 is SGHRS and CDR2 YFSETQ. The CDR3 sequence is 14 residues long. Trimming cost V 0 bases and J 5 bases, with 11 bases left between them. Here the CDR3 reads CASSLDGGRTEAFF. The CDR3 DNA sequence: TGCGCCAGCAGCTTGGATGGGGGCCGGACTGAAGCTTTCTTT. Combining the CDR3 with reference TRBV5-1 and TRBJ1-1 gives the whole variable domain KAGVTQTPRYLIKTRGQQVTLSCSPISGHRSVSWYQQTPGQGLQFLFEYFSETQRNKGNFPGRFSGRQFSNSRSEMNVSTLELGDSALYLCASSLDGGRTEAFFGQGTRLTVV.

This clone occurred once. This chain links TRBV5-4 with TRBJ1-1, with D perhaps TRBD1 (6 bases). Trimming stripped 4 bases from V and 0 bases from J, with 10 bases between. The CDR3 sequence is 14 residues long. Germline V CDR1 and CDR2: SGHNT, YYREEE (reference sequence). The CDR3 sequence: CASSPTGMNTEAFF. In nucleotides, the CDR3 is TGTGCCAGCAGCCCAACAGGGATGAACACTGAAGCTTTCTTT.

This chain connects TRBV6-5 to TRBJ1-4, with D unresolved. CDR3 length: 15 amino acids. The germline CDR1 and CDR2 sequences are MNHEY and SVGAGI. V lost 6 bases and J 7 bases, leaving 18 bases between the germline ends. The CDR3 sequence is CASSRLRVGSEKLFF. CDR3 in DNA: TGTGCCAGCAGCCGCCTTCGGGTGGGTAGTGAAAAACTGTTTTTT.

V and J are TRBV4-1 and TRBJ2-5; 8 bases agree with TRBD1. The V segment lost 2 bases and the J segment 4 bases; nucleotides outside the gene matches: 6. Looked up from germline, CDR1 is MGHRA and CDR2 is YSYEKL. The length of the CDR3 is 15 residues. The CDR3 bases are TGCGCCAGCAGCCAAAGGACAGGGCGAGGAGAGACCCAGTACTTC. This sequence encodes CASSQRTGRGETQYF.

The chain combines TRBV9 with TRBJ1-2; D unresolved. Trimming cost V 1 base and J 4 bases, with 11 bases left between them. CDR1 is SGDLS, CDR2 YYNGEE, per germline. CDR3 length: 14 amino acids. The CDR3 nucleotides are TGTGCCAGCAGCGTACGTTGGGAGGGCTATGGCTACACCTTC. It is translated as CASSVRWEGYGYTF.

The chain joins TRBV13 to TRBJ2-1; 9 bases match TRBD2. The CDR3 sequence is 16 residues long. The V gene end was trimmed by 1 base and the J gene end by 4 bases; junction bases not matched to a gene: 5. The germline V gene encodes CDR1 PRHDT and CDR2 FYEKMQ (reference sequence). CDR3 nucleotide sequence: TGTGCCAGCAGCTTAGCGACTAGCGGAACTTACAATGAGCAGTTCTTC. This sequence encodes CASSLATSGTYNEQFF.

Only one count was recorded for this clone. The J gene is TRBJ2-1, the V gene TRBV27; D gene unclear. Germline CDR1 reads MNHEY; CDR2 reads SMNVEV (reference sequence). V was shortened by 6 bases and J by 5 bases, with 14 bases between the two germline ends. The CDR3 runs to 14 residues. CDR3 loop: CASSWEPLNNEQFF. The CDR3 DNA reads TGTGCCAGCAGCTGGGAACCGCTAAACAATGAGCAGTTCTTC.